Below, one TCR beta chain is given with its context. Its antigen is not identified. The length of the CDR3 is 16 residues. V trimming: 4 bases; J trimming: 3 bases; junction bases outside the gene matches: 10. Germline V gives CDR1 SGHDT, CDR2 YYEEEE. Measured with immunoSEQ multiplex PCR; TCRdb has only the in-frame clones, and not every one. The profile covers about 120,000 clones, with roughly 90% appearing a single time and 2.8% taken by the ten largest. The sample belongs to a study of T cell responses to AZD1222 COVID-19 vaccine. Study-level information: Second-dose intervals near 4 or 12 weeks were combined.

Points from the study as a whole: Samples come after the peak T cell response, not at day 14. Possibly, clonal diversity was underestimated; donors were largely white British and included more females.

The receptor was derived from an adult in good health. Specimen: peripheral blood, collected on day 0 of AZD1222 vaccination. The chain is built from TRBV5-6 and TRBJ1-2; 9 bases are a match to TRBD1. CDR3 coding DNA: TGTGCCAGCAGCACCCCCCGACAGGGGGTGGACTATGGCTACACCTTC. Translation: CASSTPRQGVDYGYTF.